This TCR beta chain was obtained from a study of blood T cells in healthy people across ages (dated by TCRdb to the mid-2010s). Looking at the study overall: In model experiments, template switching captured roughly one uniquely barcoded TCR beta cDNA molecule for every two T cells. The study measured age-related changes in TCR beta repertoire diversity using deep sequencing normalized with unique cDNA molecular identifiers. Four age groups were formed from the donors: young (average approximately 17 years), middle-aged (around 37), aged (about 62) and long-lived (about 80). Donors of different ages were randomly distributed across sequencing lanes to avoid experimental bias. Using the same blood draw, the study looked at two additional independent replicas of 1 million unique cDNA reads for two donors, one aged 18 to 30 and the other aged 80 or older. What the authors observed across the whole study: Estimates of total diversity from one million sequenced T cells were regarded as lower bounds and underestimates. As age increased, observed TCR beta diversity per million T cells dropped in a roughly linear way, and a significant reduction was already evident by age roughly 40. There was a strong correlation between observed TCR beta diversity and the percentage of naive T cells measured by flow cytometry. Compared with the aged group, more naive CD4+ T cells, fewer expanded clones and increased TCR diversity were shown by the long-lived group, suggesting age selection. Bulk unsorted PBMC profiling prevented conclusive comparison of naive and antigen-experienced compartments. The CMV infection status of donors was not known, potentially confounding age-related changes in expanded clonotypes.

The roughly 42 donors, aged about 6 to 100 years, were systemically healthy Caucasian individuals from Russia. About 9.8 milliliters of peripheral blood were drawn from each donor into EDTA-treated Vacutainer tubes. PBMCs were isolated by Ficoll-Paque density-gradient centrifugation, with at least 6 million obtained per sample. Total RNA was extracted from PBMCs with Trizol reagent, with at least 5.5 micrograms obtained per sample. The percentages of naive CD45RAhigh/CD27high T cells were determined by flow cytometry on a PBMC aliquot from every donor. Via the germline V gene, CDR1 is LGHNA and CDR2 YSLEER. The CDR3 spans 15 residues, from the cysteine through the phenylalanine. Only CDR3 DNA remains: 45 bases, in frame from the first base. The V and J ends are trimmed by 0 bases and 8 bases, leaving 16 bases between them. The library was prepared using 5' RACE. The instrument was an Illumina HiSeq 2500. The second PCR ran for roughly 6 to 11 cycles and used a J-beta primer mix along with a sample-barcoded 5' primer. A template-switch 5' adaptor carrying 12 random nucleotides introduced a unique molecular identifier onto each TCR beta cDNA molecule. Each sample yielded at least 2.5 million CDR3-containing paired-end reads. The Mint cDNA synthesis kit, primed by a TRBC-specific oligonucleotide, was used to synthesize first-strand cDNA from all RNA. Following uracil-DNA glycosylase treatment, all cDNA underwent a first 18-cycle PCR with the universal primers M1SS and BC2_uni_R. On the study's bioinformatics: Each sample was normalized by randomly selecting 1 million high-quality reads, each carrying a distinct molecular identifier. Instead of being binned into consensus sequences, reads that shared molecular identifiers were thrown out. CDR3 identification, clonotype clustering and error correction used MiTCR with a Q25 quality threshold and the strictest error-elimination algorithm. A nonparametric unseen species model using Euler transformation provided a lower-bound estimate of total TCR beta diversity. TCRdb cleaned the public reads at Q25 with fastp, built clones with MiXCR and kept in-frame beta chains. Every distinct CDR3 protein forms one entry, paired with its most common genes and DNA. TCRdb's processing, not the authors' own work, is the source of the V and J calls. This sample has about 1.5 million distinct CDR3 sequences in its table, and approximately 43% of those were observed once. The top ten constitute about 4% of the sample.

To note about this clonotype: The clone's antigen remains unknown. One base away there is no much larger clone; base qualities are not given.

The source is a woman aged 18-29 years in good health. The sample was blood. The chain couples TRBV4-3 to TRBJ1-2; the D gene is perhaps TRBD1, on 5 matching bases. The CDR3 here reads CASSQEARVGRGYTF. In nucleotide form, the sequence is TGCGCCAGCAGCCAAGAAGCCAGGGTGGGTCGCGGCTACACCTTC.